This TCR beta chain was retrieved from a study of T cell responses to AZD1222 COVID-19 vaccine. Study results and limitations: Only a handful of AZD1222 recipients were seropositive at baseline. Spike-specific TCR breadth and depth were elevated following two AZD1222 doses.

Concerning this clone itself: As yet, its antigen is unknown.

Only in-frame clones appear in the TCRdb table, and some are missing; sequencing was by immunoSEQ multiplex PCR. The data show roughly 140,000 clones, 75% to 95% seen once. Germline CDR1 is LNHDA and CDR2 is SQIVND (reference sequence). V lost 8 bases, J lost 4 bases, and 18 bases lay in between. CDR3 length: 15 amino acids. The receptor's source is an adult in good health. The chain uses TRBV19 and TRBJ2-1, with a possible D match to TRBD2 (6 bases). The source was peripheral blood, collected on day 0 of AZD1222 vaccination. CDR3 protein: CASPSGLRKYNEQFF. DNA for the CDR3: TGTGCCAGTCCTTCCGGACTAAGGAAATACAATGAGCAGTTCTTC.